The text below deals with one T cell receptor beta chain. This specimen belongs to a study of T cell changes during pregnancy in multiple sclerosis. Using immunoSEQ multiplex PCR, the repertoire was profiled, and TCRdb retains in-frame clones only, with some absent. Of 61,000 or so clones listed, roughly 95% are singletons. The CDR3 runs 14 residues. V was trimmed by 3 bases and J by 2 bases, leaving 7 bases between them. Germline CDR1 MNHEY, CDR2 SVGAGI. The origin of this receptor is a female donor with multiple sclerosis, enrolled in a pregnancy study. The V call is TRBV6-5, the J call TRBJ2-2; D gene ambiguous. The sequences come from CD4+ T cells from peripheral blood mononuclear cells, collected before pregnancy. The CDR3 region has the DNA TGTGCCAGCAGTTATGAGTTTAACACCGGGGAGCTGTTTTTT. It is translated as CASSYEFNTGELFF.